This record looks at one T cell receptor (beta chain) sequence and its context. Its specificity is not known. Uncontrolled infection, other autoimmune disease, pregnancy or lactation disqualified patients from enrolment. More than 8.5 ml of fresh peripheral blood supplied the PBMCs. The data stem from a study of T cells in Graves' hyperthyroidism and ophthalmopathy. Study-wide findings and caveats: Before onset, by a median of approximately 6.2 months, the model predicted ophthalmopathy. Ophthalmopathy could be told apart from stable hyperthyroidism with a 13 V-J model.

CDR1 is MNHEY and CDR2 is SVGEGT in the germline V gene. V was pared by 5 bases and J by 2 bases, with 12 bases between. The CDR3 runs to 14 residues. The TCR beta CDR3 regions underwent amplification using RNA transcripts as the source. HTBI primers were the set used in a first-round RT-PCR of the TCR CDR3. Each CDR3 protein is one row after TCRdb ran MiXCR on the multiplex PCR reads. The repertoire consists of approximately 610,000 distinct CDR3 sequences, with about 15% occurring once and the leading ten covering around 4%. J is TRBJ2-5 and V is TRBV6-2 or TRBV6-3, with TRBD2 as a possible D gene (6 bases). The sequencing sample was made of blood. The receptor comes from a woman aged 40 to 55 with Graves' ophthalmopathy. For the CDR3, the DNA is TGTGCCAGCAGTACGGGAGCGGGTCAAGAGACCCAGTACTTC. Its translation is CASSTGAGQETQYF.